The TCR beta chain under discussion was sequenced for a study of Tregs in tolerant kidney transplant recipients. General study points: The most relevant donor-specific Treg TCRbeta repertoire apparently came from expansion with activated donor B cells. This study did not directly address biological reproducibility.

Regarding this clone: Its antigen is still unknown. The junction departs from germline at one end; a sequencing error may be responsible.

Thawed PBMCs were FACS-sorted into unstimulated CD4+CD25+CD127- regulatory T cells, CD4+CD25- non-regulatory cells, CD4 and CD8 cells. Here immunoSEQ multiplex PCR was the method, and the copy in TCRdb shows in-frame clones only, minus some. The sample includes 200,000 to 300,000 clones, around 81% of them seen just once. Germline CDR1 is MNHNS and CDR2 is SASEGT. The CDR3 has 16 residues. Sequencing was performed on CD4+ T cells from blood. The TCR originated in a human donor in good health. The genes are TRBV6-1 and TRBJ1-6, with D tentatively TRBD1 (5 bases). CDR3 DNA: TGTGCCATCAGTGGGGCCGGGTCCTTCAGGGATTCACCCCTCCACTTT. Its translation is CAISGAGSFRDSPLHF.